This TCR beta chain was sequenced for a study of shared clonotypes between healthy human individuals. The study, taken as a whole, reports: For naive CD4 cells, around 5% of clonotypes were shared across a few donors.

The assay was immunoSEQ multiplex PCR, and TCRdb's table has in-frame clones only and misses some. The sample contains some 2.3 million clones, approximately 93% of which appear only once. Worth noting for this clone: Its specificity is unknown.

Sequencing was done on a sample of naive CD4+ T cells from PBMCs. Subset described: CD45RA+ positively selected. The TCR was taken from a man aged 18 to 30 in good health. Some clones in this sample may be carry-over from other donors' samples.

Here the CDR3 DNA reads TGCGCCAGCAGCGCAGAACCGACAGGTATCAGCAATCAGCCCCAGCATTTT. Protein product: CASSAEPTGISNQPQHF. The chain uses TRBV5-1 and TRBJ1-5; the D gene is possibly TRBD1 (6 bases). The ends were cut back, 4 bases at V and 1 base at J, with 18 bases in the middle. The germline V gene has CDR1 SGHRS and CDR2 YFSETQ. This CDR3 comprises 17 residues.